The 8 T cell receptor beta chains given below trace back to one sample, sequenced in a study of glioma-infiltrating T cells. Amplification of TCR alpha and beta CDR3 regions from RNA used iRepertoire nested multiplex PCR. From the multiplex PCR reads, TCRdb called clonotypes with MiXCR, one entry per CDR3 protein. Seen here are tens of thousands of distinct CDR3 sequences, roughly 40% observed once, and the top ten hold around two fifths. Sequencing used glioma tissue, nonneoplastic brain tissue, or PBMCs (not recorded which). These TCRs come from a human donor with low-grade glioma or glioblastoma, undergoing nonglioma brain surgery, or in good health (not recorded which).

This clonotype was recorded at least ten times. The rearrangement uses TRBV20-1 and TRBJ1-2; D gene unclear. Trimming took 5 bases from V and 6 from J, leaving 10 bases between them. The CDR3 has 11 amino acids. CDR1 and CDR2 (germline): DFQATT, SNEGSKA (reference sequence). The CDR3 bases are TGCAGTGCTGTGGGGTACCATGGCTACACCTTC. Translating gives CSAVGYHGYTF.

A word on this clonotype: The final CDR3 position lacks the conserved phenylalanine or tryptophan, pointing to a likely read error. J is TRBJ2-3 and V is TRBV20-1; D might be TRBD1 (6 bases). V shed 0 bases and J shed 5 bases, with 12 bases lying between them. The germline gives CDR1 DFQATT, CDR2 SNEGSKA (reference sequence). The CDR3 spans 14 residues. DNA for the CDR3: TGCAGTGCTAGAGACAGGGGTCGTGGAGATACGCAGTATTTA. Amino acid sequence: CSARDRGRGDTQYL.

This clonotype showed up many times. This rearrangement joins TRBV7-2 to TRBJ2-7, with 9 positions matching TRBD2. Germline V gene sequence: CDR1 SGHTA, CDR2 FQGNSA. The length of the CDR3 is 15 residues. Germline trimming cut 5 bases from V and 3 bases from J; bases unmatched to any gene: 8. The CDR3 region has the DNA TGTGCCAGCAGCCCCCCCCCTAGCGGGATCTACGAGCAGTACTTC. Protein sequence: CASSPPPSGIYEQYF.

A remark on this clonotype: A much bigger clone sits one base away, suggesting this may be a read error. The chain has TRBV11-2 and TRBJ1-6; D is ambiguous. This CDR3 spans 12 amino acids. CDR1 and CDR2 (germline): SGHAT, FQNNGV. The V end lost 3 bases, the J end lost 6 bases, and 3 bases lay between the germline ends. The CDR3 here is CASSFGNSPLHF. DNA for the CDR3: TGTGCCAGCAGCTTCGGTAATTCACCCCTCCACTTT.

As to this clonotype: With a much larger clone just one base away, this may be a read error. This chain connects TRBV5-1 to TRBJ2-3, with 8 bases lining up with TRBD2. Germline V gives CDR1 SGHRS, CDR2 YFSETQ. The CDR3 length is 15 residues. CDR3: CASSPAGVSTDTKYF. As DNA, the CDR3 is TGCGCCAGCAGCCCAGCGGGGGTGAGCACAGATACGAAGTATTTT.

V usage is TRBV20-1 and J usage is TRBJ2-7, with 11 bases matching TRBD2. The length of the CDR3 is 15 residues. Unmatched junction bases numbered 10, after V lost 7 bases and J lost 2 bases. The germline gives CDR1 DFQATT, CDR2 SNEGSKA (reference sequence). The CDR3 sequence: CSVLRLAGTTYEQYF. CDR3 DNA sequence: TGCAGTGTTTTGAGACTAGCGGGGACCACCTACGAGCAGTACTTC.

This clonotype was seen at least ten times. J is TRBJ2-1 and V is TRBV2; the match to TRBD2 covers 7 bases. The CDR3 has 15 amino acids. The V segment lost 2 bases and the J segment 7 bases; nucleotides outside the gene matches: 8. Germline values: CDR1 SNHLY, CDR2 FYNNEI. The CDR3 region is CASSERAGDRNEQFF. The CDR3 DNA is TGTGCCAGCAGTGAAAGGGCGGGGGACCGTAATGAGCAGTTCTTC.

This clonotype was recorded many times. The rearrangement joins TRBV19 to TRBJ2-1; D gene uncertain. The CDR3 loop spans 13 amino acids. Germline-derived CDR1 and CDR2 are LNHDA and SQIVND (reference sequence). The V and J ends lost 2 bases and 4 bases respectively, with 6 bases between them. The CDR3 nucleotides are TGTGCCAGTAGTATACAGAGATACAATGAGCAGTTCTTC. This encodes CASSIQRYNEQFF.